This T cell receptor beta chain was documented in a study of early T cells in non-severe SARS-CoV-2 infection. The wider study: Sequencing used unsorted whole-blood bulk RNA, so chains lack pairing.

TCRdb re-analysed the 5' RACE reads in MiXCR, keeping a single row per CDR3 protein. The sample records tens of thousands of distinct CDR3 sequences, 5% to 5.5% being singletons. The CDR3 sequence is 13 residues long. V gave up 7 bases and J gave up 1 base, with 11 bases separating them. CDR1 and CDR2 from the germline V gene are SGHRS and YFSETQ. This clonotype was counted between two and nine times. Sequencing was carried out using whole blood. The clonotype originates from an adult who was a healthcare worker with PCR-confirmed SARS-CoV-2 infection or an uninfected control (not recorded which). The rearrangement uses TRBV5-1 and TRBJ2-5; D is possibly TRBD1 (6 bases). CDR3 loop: CASSQGTQETQYF. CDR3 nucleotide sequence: TGCGCCAGCTCTCAGGGGACCCAAGAGACCCAGTACTTC. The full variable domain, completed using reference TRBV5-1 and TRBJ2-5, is KAGVTQTPRYLIKTRGQQVTLSCSPISGHRSVSWYQQTPGQGLQFLFEYFSETQRNKGNFPGRFSGRQFSNSRSEMNVSTLELGDSALYLCASSQGTQETQYFGPGTRLLVL.